The 17 T cell receptor beta chains given below trace back to one sample, sequenced in a study of blood T cell repertoires in COVID-19. Sequencing was performed with immunoSEQ multiplex PCR; in TCRdb, only in-frame clones are kept and a portion is missing. The top ten clones hold 0.95% to 1.5% of a sample with 140,000 to 150,000 clones, around nine tenths of them seen once. Sequenced sample: PBMCs or T cells enriched from blood (not recorded which). The source of these receptors is a woman aged 30 to 39 with acute COVID-19.

The genes are TRBV5-4 and TRBJ2-2; the D is unclear. V was cut by 0 bases and J by 3 bases, with 9 bases left in between. This CDR3 comprises 15 residues. Germline V gene lookup returns CDR1 SGHNT and CDR2 YYREEE (reference sequence). CDR3 protein: CASSLARGDTGELFF. As DNA, the CDR3 is TGTGCCAGCAGCTTGGCCCGAGGAGACACCGGGGAGCTGTTTTTT.

CDR3 protein: CTSSHLGEPNQPQHF. The CDR3 nucleotides read TGCACCAGCAGCCACCTCGGGGAGCCTAATCAGCCCCAGCATTTT. This rearrangement joins TRBV1 to TRBJ1-5. TRBV1 constitutes a pseudogene. The CDR3 has 15 residues.

V usage is TRBV19 and J usage is TRBJ1-3; a weak D match, TRBD1 (5 bases). Trimming took off 5 bases at V and 2 bases at J, with 13 bases between the two ends. CDR1 and CDR2 (germline): LNHDA, SQIVND (reference sequence). The CDR3 has 15 residues. The CDR3, as DNA: TGTGCCAGTAGTGGGGCGGACGGCGCTGGAAACACCATATATTTT. This gives the protein CASSGADGAGNTIYF.

The chain joins TRBV2 to TRBJ2-4, with 7 bases aligning to TRBD2. Unmatched junction bases numbered 11, after V lost 6 bases and J lost 3 bases. CDR1 and CDR2 (germline): SNHLY, FYNNEI. The CDR3 has 16 residues. CDR3 in amino acids: CASSATSEWVKNIQYF. The CDR3 DNA reads TGTGCCAGCAGCGCCACTAGCGAGTGGGTCAAAAACATTCAGTACTTC.

The V call is TRBV28, the J call TRBJ2-7, with 10 bases fitting TRBD2. The V and J ends lost 3 bases and 2 bases, in that order; junction bases with no gene match: 7. This CDR3 spans 16 amino acids. Looked up from germline, CDR1 is MDHEN and CDR2 is SYDVKM. CDR3 loop: CASSFILAGETYEQYF. CDR3 DNA: TGTGCCAGCAGTTTTATCCTAGCGGGAGAAACCTACGAGCAGTACTTC.

The genes are TRBV7-9 and TRBJ1-1; 9 bases are shared with TRBD1. CDR3 length: 16 amino acids. Germline V CDR1 and CDR2: SEHNR, FQNEAQ (reference sequence). V lost 5 bases to trimming and J lost 4 bases; unmatched junction nucleotides: 11. The chain's CDR3 is CASSDQGQGTGTEAFF. DNA for the CDR3: TGTGCCAGCAGCGACCAAGGACAGGGGACGGGCACTGAAGCTTTCTTT.

Only a few counts were recorded for this clone. The gene calls are TRBV5-1 and TRBJ2-1; D not certain. The CDR3 is 15 amino acids. CDR1 and CDR2 (germline): SGHRS, YFSETQ. Trimming left V 0 bases short and J 0 bases short, with 7 bases between. The CDR3 here is CASSLDTRSYNEQFF. CDR3 nucleotides: TGCGCCAGCAGCTTGGATACTCGCTCCTACAATGAGCAGTTCTTC. Variable domain in full (rest from reference TRBV5-1 and TRBJ2-1): KAGVTQTPRYLIKTRGQQVTLSCSPISGHRSVSWYQQTPGQGLQFLFEYFSETQRNKGNFPGRFSGRQFSNSRSEMNVSTLELGDSALYLCASSLDTRSYNEQFFGPGTRLTVL.

The V and J genes are TRBV14 and TRBJ2-5; 7 bases line up with TRBD1. V was pared by 2 bases and J by 3 bases, with 9 bases of the junction left unmatched. This CDR3 has 16 residues. Germline lookup yields CDR1 SGHDN and CDR2 FVKESK. CDR3 nucleotide sequence: TGTGCCAGCAGCCAATTTGATGACAGGGCCAAAGAGACCCAGTACTTC. This codes for CASSQFDDRAKETQYF. Filled out from reference TRBV14 and TRBJ2-5, the complete variable domain reads EAGVTQFPSHSVIEKGQTVTLRCDPISGHDNLYWYRRVMGKEIKFLLHFVKESKQDESGMPNNRFLAERTGGTYSTLKVQPAELEDSGVYFCASSQFDDRAKETQYFGPGTRLLVL.

The V and J genes are TRBV20-1 and TRBJ2-5; no clear D. This CDR3 region has 11 residues. Germline V lookup: CDR1 DFQATT, CDR2 SNEGSKA (reference sequence). The ends were cut back, 6 bases at V and 5 bases at J, with 10 bases in the middle. The CDR3, as DNA: TGCAGTGCCACTTTGTCGGAGACCCAGTACTTC. Translation: CSATLSETQYF.

The chain recombines TRBV4-1 with TRBJ2-1; tentatively, D is TRBD2 (6 bases). The CDR3 loop spans 17 amino acids. The V gene's germline CDR1 is MGHRA and CDR2 YSYEKL. V lost 1 base to trimming and J lost 2 bases, with 15 bases between them. CDR3 bases: TGCGCCAGCAGCCAAGTCGTGGGGCGGGAACCCTACAATGAGCAGTTCTTC. This sequence encodes CASSQVVGREPYNEQFF.

The CDR3 DNA reads as TGTGCCAGCAGCTTAGAAAAAGGGATAGCGGGCGACAATGAGCAGTTCTTC. Protein sequence: CASSLEKGIAGDNEQFF. The chain combines TRBV7-9 with TRBJ2-1; 7 bases agree with TRBD2. CDR1 SEHNR and CDR2 FQNEAQ come from the germline V gene (reference sequence). The CDR3 is 17 residues long. The V gene end was trimmed by 1 base and the J gene end by 5 bases; junction bases not matched to a gene: 11.

Only one count was recorded for this clone. The chain is built from TRBV28 and TRBJ2-7; tentative D call: TRBD2 (6 bases). The germline CDR1 and CDR2 sequences are MDHEN and SYDVKM. The ends were cut back, 4 bases at V and 0 bases at J, with 7 bases in the middle. CDR3 length: 13 amino acids. This chain's CDR3 is CASSSDYSYEQYF. As DNA, the CDR3 is TGTGCCAGCAGTTCGGACTACTCCTACGAGCAGTACTTC.

The chain couples TRBV7-9 to TRBJ2-2; 7 bases agree with TRBD2. This CDR3 comprises 17 residues. Germline CDR1 and CDR2: SEHNR and FQNEAQ (reference sequence). V was clipped by 2 bases and J by 2 bases; unmatched bases: 8. CDR3 bases: TGTGCCAGCAGCTTAACGTCGACAGCGGGAAACACCGGGGAGCTGTTTTTT. The encoded protein is CASSLTSTAGNTGELFF.

The V gene is TRBV29-1, the J gene TRBJ1-4; TRBD1 agrees at 7 bases. This CDR3 is built from 13 residues. The germline V gene has CDR1 SQVTM and CDR2 ANQGSEA. Germline trimming cut 6 bases from V and 4 bases from J; bases unmatched to any gene: 5. CDR3 nucleotide sequence: TGCAGCGTGGAGACAGGGTATAATGAAAAACTGTTTTTT. Its protein product is CSVETGYNEKLFF.

This clone appeared a few times. The rearrangement links TRBV19 to TRBJ1-5, with 7 bases fitting TRBD1. J was trimmed by 4 bases and V by 7 bases; bases with no gene match: 10. The V gene's germline CDR1 is LNHDA and CDR2 SQIVND (reference sequence). This CDR3 spans 15 amino acids. The CDR3 DNA sequence: TGTGCCAGTAATACCAGGGGGGTTGATAATCAGCCCCAGCATTTT. This translates into CASNTRGVDNQPQHF.

The chain has TRBV10-1 and TRBJ1-5, with D uncertain. CDR3 length: 17 residues. CDR1 is WNHNN, CDR2 SYGVQD, per germline (reference sequence). Trimming took off 0 bases at V and 0 bases at J, with 12 bases between the two ends. CDR3 sequence reads: CASSESIRRYSNQPQHF. As DNA, the CDR3 is TGCGCCAGCAGTGAGTCGATCCGGCGGTATAGCAATCAGCCCCAGCATTTT.

The rearrangement joins TRBV10-3 to TRBJ1-2; no definite D call. V was clipped by 4 bases and J by 7 bases, with 13 bases between them. The germline V gene encodes CDR1 ENHRY and CDR2 SYGVKD. The CDR3 totals 13 residues. DNA for the CDR3: TGTGCCATCAGTGCTTTGGAGGAGGGTGGCTACACCTTC. Protein product: CAISALEEGGYTF.